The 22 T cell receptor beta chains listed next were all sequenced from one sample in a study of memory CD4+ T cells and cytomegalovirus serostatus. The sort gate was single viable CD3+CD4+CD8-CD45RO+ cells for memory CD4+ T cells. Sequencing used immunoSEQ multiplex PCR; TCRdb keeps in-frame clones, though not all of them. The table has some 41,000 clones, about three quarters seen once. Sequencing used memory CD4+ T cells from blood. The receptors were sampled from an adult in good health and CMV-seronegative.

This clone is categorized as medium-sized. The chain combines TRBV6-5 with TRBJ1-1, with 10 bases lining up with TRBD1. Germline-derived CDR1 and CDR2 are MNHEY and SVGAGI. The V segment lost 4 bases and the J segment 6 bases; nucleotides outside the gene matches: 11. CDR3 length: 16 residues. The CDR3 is CASSSAHDRGQSEAFF. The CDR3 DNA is TGTGCCAGCAGTTCGGCCCACGACAGGGGGCAGTCTGAAGCTTTCTTT.

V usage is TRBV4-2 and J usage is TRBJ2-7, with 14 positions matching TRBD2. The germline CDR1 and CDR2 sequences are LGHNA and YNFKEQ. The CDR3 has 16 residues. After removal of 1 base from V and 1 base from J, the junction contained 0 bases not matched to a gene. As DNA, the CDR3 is TGTGCCAGCAGCCAAGGACTAGCGGGAGGGTCCTACGAGCAGTACTTC. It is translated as CASSQGLAGGSYEQYF.

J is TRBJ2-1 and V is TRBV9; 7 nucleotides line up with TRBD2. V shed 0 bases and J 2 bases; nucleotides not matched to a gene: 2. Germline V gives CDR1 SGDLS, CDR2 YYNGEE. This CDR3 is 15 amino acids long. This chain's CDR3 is CASSVGAGAYNEQFF. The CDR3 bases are TGTGCCAGCAGCGTAGGTGCGGGGGCCTACAATGAGCAGTTCTTC.

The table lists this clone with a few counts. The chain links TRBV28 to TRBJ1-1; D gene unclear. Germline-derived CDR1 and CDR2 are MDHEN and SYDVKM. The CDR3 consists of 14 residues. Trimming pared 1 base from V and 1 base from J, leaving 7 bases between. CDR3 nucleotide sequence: TGTGCCAGCAGTTTATATCACCCGAACACTGAAGCTTTCTTT. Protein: CASSLYHPNTEAFF.

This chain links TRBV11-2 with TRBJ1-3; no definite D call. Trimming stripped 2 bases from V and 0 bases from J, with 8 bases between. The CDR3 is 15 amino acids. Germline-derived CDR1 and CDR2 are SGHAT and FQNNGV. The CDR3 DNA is TGTGCCAGCAGCTTATCCTGGGGCTCTGGAAACACCATATATTTT. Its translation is CASSLSWGSGNTIYF. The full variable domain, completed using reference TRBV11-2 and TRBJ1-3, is EAGVAQSPRYKIIEKRQSVAFWCNPISGHATLYWYQQILGQGPKLLIQFQNNGVVDDSQLPKDRFSAERLKGVDSTLKIQPAKLEDSAVYLCASSLSWGSGNTIYFGEGSWLTVV.

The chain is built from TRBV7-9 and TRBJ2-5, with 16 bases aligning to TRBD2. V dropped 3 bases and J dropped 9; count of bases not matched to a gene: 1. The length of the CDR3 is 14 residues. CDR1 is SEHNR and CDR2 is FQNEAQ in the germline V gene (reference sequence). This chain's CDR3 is CASSLGLAGGSQYF. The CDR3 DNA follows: TGTGCCAGCAGCTTGGGACTAGCGGGAGGGTCCCAGTACTTC.

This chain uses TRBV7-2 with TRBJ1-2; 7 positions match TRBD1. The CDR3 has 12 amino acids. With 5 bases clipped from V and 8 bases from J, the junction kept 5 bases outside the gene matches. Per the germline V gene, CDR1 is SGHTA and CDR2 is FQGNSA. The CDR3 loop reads CASSTTGIGYTF. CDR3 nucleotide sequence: TGTGCCAGCAGCACGACAGGGATCGGCTACACCTTC.

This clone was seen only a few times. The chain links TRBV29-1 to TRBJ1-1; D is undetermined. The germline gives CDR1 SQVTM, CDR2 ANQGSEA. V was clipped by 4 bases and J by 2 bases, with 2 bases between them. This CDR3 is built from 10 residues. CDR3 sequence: CSVANTEAFF. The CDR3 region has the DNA TGCAGCGTTGCTAACACTGAAGCTTTCTTT.

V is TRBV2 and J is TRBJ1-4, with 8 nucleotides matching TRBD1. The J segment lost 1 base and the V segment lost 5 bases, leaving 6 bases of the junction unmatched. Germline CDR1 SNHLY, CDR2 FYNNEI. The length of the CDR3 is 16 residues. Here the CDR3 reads CASSPQGARTNEKLFF. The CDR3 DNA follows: TGTGCCAGCAGTCCCCAGGGGGCCCGAACTAATGAAAAACTGTTTTTT.

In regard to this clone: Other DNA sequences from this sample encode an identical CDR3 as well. The CDR3: CASSFLLNTEAFF. The CDR3 DNA reads TGTGCCAGCAGTTTCCTCCTGAACACTGAAGCTTTCTTT. V and J are TRBV28 and TRBJ1-1; unclear D gene. The CDR3 spans 13 residues. Germline lookup yields CDR1 MDHEN and CDR2 SYDVKM. Trimming removed 3 bases at V and 0 bases at J, with 5 bases between.

The CDR3 spells CASSLRAGPYEQYF. CDR3 in DNA: TGTGCCAGCAGCTTAAGGGCAGGCCCTTACGAGCAGTACTTC. The chain couples TRBV7-8 to TRBJ2-7; D not resolved. CDR3 length: 14 residues. Germline-derived CDR1 and CDR2 are SGHVS and FQNEAQ. Trimming removed 2 bases from V and 4 bases from J, with 12 bases in between.

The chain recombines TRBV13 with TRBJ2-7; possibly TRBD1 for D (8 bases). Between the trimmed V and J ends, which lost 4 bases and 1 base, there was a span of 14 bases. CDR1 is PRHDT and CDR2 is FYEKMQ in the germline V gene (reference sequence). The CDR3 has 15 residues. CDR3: CASSSNRGGSYEQYF. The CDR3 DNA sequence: TGTGCCAGCAGCTCAAACAGGGGGGGATCCTACGAGCAGTACTTC.

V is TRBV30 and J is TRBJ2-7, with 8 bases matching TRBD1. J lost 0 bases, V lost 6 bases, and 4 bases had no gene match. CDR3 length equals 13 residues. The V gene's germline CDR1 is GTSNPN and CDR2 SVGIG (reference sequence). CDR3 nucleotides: TGTGCCTGCGCGGGACAGGACTCCTACGAGCAGTACTTC. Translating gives CACAGQDSYEQYF.

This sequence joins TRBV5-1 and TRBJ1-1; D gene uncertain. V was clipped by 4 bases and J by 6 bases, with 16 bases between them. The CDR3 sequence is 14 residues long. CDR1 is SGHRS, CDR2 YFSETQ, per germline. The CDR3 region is CASSLEVESPEAFF. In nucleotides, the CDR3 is TGCGCCAGCAGCCTGGAGGTGGAGTCCCCTGAAGCTTTCTTT.

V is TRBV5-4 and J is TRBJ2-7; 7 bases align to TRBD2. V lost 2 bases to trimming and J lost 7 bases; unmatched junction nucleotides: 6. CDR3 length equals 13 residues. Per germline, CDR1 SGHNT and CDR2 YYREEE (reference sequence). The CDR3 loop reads CASSFGGSGEQYF. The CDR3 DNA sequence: TGTGCCAGCAGCTTCGGCGGGAGCGGGGAGCAGTACTTC.

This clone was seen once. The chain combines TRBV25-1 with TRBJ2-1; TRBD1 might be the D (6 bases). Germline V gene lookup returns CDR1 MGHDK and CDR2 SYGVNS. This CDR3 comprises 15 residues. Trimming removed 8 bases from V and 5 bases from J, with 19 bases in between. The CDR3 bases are TGTGCCAGCGGGAACAGGGCGTACCGTAACAATGAGCAGTTCTTC. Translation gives CASGNRAYRNNEQFF.

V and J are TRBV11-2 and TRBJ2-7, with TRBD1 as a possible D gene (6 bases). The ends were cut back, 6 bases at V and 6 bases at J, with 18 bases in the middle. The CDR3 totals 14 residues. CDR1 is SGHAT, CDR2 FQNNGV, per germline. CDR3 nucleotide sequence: TGTGCCAGCAGTTCTTCAGGAGTAGGGGGCGAGCAGTACTTC. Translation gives CASSSSGVGGEQYF.

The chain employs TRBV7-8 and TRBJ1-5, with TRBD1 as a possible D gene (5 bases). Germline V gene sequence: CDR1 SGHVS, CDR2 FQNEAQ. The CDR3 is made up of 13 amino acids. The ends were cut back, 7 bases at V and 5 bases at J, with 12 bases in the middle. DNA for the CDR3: TGTGCCAGCACCCTGGGGGATCATCAGCCCCAGCATTTT. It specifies CASTLGDHQPQHF.

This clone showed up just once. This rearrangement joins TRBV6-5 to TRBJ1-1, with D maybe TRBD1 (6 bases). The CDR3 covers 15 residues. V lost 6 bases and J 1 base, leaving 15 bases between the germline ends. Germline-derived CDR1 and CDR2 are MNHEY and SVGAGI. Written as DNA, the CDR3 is TGTGCCAGCAGGATATACCGGGACAAGAACACTGAAGCTTTCTTT. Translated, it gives CASRIYRDKNTEAFF.

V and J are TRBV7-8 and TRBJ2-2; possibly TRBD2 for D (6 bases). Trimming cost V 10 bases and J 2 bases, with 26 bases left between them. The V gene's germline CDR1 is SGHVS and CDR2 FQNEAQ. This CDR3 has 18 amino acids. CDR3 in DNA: TGTGCCACCTACGTGGGTGCTAGCGCCATTTTAAACACCGGGGAGCTGTTTTTT. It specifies CATYVGASAILNTGELFF.

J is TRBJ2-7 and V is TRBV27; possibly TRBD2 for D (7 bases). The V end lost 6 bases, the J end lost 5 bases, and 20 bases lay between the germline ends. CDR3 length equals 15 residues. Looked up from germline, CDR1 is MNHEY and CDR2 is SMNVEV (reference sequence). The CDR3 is CASRRPGGSWDEQYF. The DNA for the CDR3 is TGTGCCAGCAGACGCCCGGGGGGCTCGTGGGACGAGCAGTACTTC.

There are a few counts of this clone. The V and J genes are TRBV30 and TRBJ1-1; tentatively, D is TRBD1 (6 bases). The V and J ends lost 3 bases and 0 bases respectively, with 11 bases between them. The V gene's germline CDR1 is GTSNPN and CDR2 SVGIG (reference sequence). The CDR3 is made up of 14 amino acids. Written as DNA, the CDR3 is TGTGCCTGGAGGACAGGTCCTATGAACACTGAAGCTTTCTTT. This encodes CAWRTGPMNTEAFF. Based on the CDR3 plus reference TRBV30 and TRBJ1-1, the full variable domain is SQTIHQWPATLVQPVGSPLSLECTVEGTSNPNLYWYRQAAGRGLQLLFYSVGIGQISSEVPQNLSASRPQDRQFILSSKKLLLSDSGFYLCAWRTGPMNTEAFFGQGTRLTVV.